This T cell receptor (beta chain) comes out of a study of blood T cell repertoires in COVID-19. Whole-study context: Donors in the United States, Italy and Spain gave samples during acute or convalescent COVID-19. Sample material is recorded as cDNA or gDNA derived from T cells, B-cell-depleted T cells, or PBMCs.

In the study's own analysis: The assay estimated nucleated cells by amplifying reference gene primers. Sequenced by immunoSEQ multiplex PCR; TCRdb stores in-frame clones only, minus some. For V, J and clone size, that table is used; D and trimming come from the DNA. The sample contains 200,000 to 250,000 clones, almost 85% of which appear only once. Living in 20 to 30 US areas, the participants were between roughly 18 and 89 years of age. Trimming left V 8 bases short and J 8 bases short, with 6 bases between. The germline gives CDR1 MNHEY, CDR2 SMNVEV (reference sequence). CDR3 length: 9 residues. The receptor was derived from a woman aged 45-65 years with acute COVID-19. Sequencing used PBMCs or T cells enriched from blood (not recorded which). The V gene is TRBV27, the J gene TRBJ1-2; D not resolved. The DNA of the CDR3 is TGTGCCAGCTCGAGCGGCTACACCTTC. Protein: CASSSGYTF.